These T cell receptor beta chains were read from a single sample in a study of cytomegalovirus exposure and HLA in healthy donors. Libraries were prepared by immunoSEQ multiplex PCR; TCRdb keeps only in-frame clonotypes and omits some of them. The sample records 110,000 to 150,000 clones, 70% to 80% being singletons. The sequenced material came from PBMCs. Receptor source: a male donor in good health and CMV-seronegative. Each CDR3 is given with its conserved first and last residue. Fields, in order: CDR3 DNA, CDR3 protein, J gene, V gene, clone size, D gene. A D gene is named only where the DNA matches it firmly. A row's size may be missing; if present it is once, few, many or a size class.

TGTGCCAGCAGCTTGGGTGGGACAGGGGGGAATTCACCCCTCCACTTT CASSLGGTGGNSPLHF TRBJ1-6 TRBV5-5 - TRBD1
TGCGCCAGCAGCCAATCACCCCAGCGGGGGGGCGGTGAGCAGTTCTTC CASSQSPQRGGGEQFF TRBJ2-1 TRBV4-1 - TRBD2
TGTGCCAGCAGCCAACCAATGACAGTAAACACTGAAGCTTTCTTT CASSQPMTVNTEAFF TRBJ1-1 TRBV4-2 - -
TGTGCCAGCGGGGGGAACCCCTACGAGCAGTACTTC CASGGNPYEQYF TRBJ2-7 TRBV11-2 - -
TGTGCCAGCAGCGTAGGTATTGCGGGGGACCTCGCTGGAAACACCATATATTTT CASSVGIAGDLAGNTIYF TRBJ1-3 TRBV9 - -
TGTGCCAGCGGCAGACAGGGCCAGCCCCAGCATTTT CASGRQGQPQHF TRBJ1-5 TRBV2 once TRBD1
TGTGCCACTGCCTTTGGAGGCGGAAACACCATATATTTT CATAFGGGNTIYF TRBJ1-3 TRBV15 once -
TGTGCCAGCAGCTTGGCGGGTAACTATGGCTACACCTTC CASSLAGNYGYTF TRBJ1-2 TRBV5-4 few -
TGTGCCAGCTCACCACTTGCAGTCGCTGGCGAGCAGTACTTC CASSPLAVAGEQYF TRBJ2-7 TRBV18 - -
TGTGCCAGCAGCTTAGCCCCCGACTATGACTACGAGCAGTACTTC CASSLAPDYDYEQYF TRBJ2-7 TRBV7-9 - -